The T cell receptor (beta chain) described here comes from a study of blood T cell repertoires in COVID-19. About the study: Researchers got acute and convalescent COVID-19 samples from the United States, Italy and Spain. The analysed material was cDNA or gDNA that came from T cells, B-cell-depleted T cells, or PBMCs.

In the authors' methods: Amplification from reference gene primers served as the basis for estimated nucleated cell counts. TCRdb's table, derived via immunoSEQ multiplex PCR, lists solely in-frame clones and lacks some. V, J and clone size derive from that table, while D and trimming were established from the DNA sequence. Here the sample spans roughly 230,000 clones, 80% to 90% being singletons. Sequencing was carried out using peripheral blood. The TCR sequence derives from a woman in her forties who had recovered from COVID-19.

CDR3: CASSEYGRDYGYTF. The CDR3 region has the DNA TGTGCCAGCAGTGAATATGGCAGGGACTATGGCTACACCTTC. The chain combines TRBV25-1 with TRBJ1-2; perhaps TRBD1 as D (5 bases). Between the trimmed V and J ends, which lost 0 bases and 3 bases, there was a span of 8 bases. The CDR3 runs 14 residues. CDR1 MGHDK and CDR2 SYGVNS come from the germline V gene.